These T cell receptor beta chains were read from a single sample in a study of CD8 T cells in ankylosing spondylitis. MiXCR, run by TCRdb on the 5' RACE reads, gives a single entry per CDR3 protein. The data hold about 69,000 distinct CDR3 sequences, with about 5.2% observed a single time. The sequenced sample consisted of blood, either unsorted or a sorted T cell fraction (not recorded which). These receptor sequences come from a male donor with ankylosing spondylitis or in good health (not recorded which). CDR3s include the opening cysteine and the closing phenylalanine or tryptophan. D genes are given only for firm matches. A clone size is listed for some rows: how often the clone was seen (once, few, many), or a class if it is expanded.

j_call | v_call | d_call | clone_size | cdr3_aa | cdr3_nt
TRBJ1-4 | TRBV3-1 | . | many | CASSQGPFGAGEKLFF | TGTGCCAGCAGCCAAGGGCCATTCGGGGCTGGTGAAAAACTGTTTTTT
TRBJ2-6 | TRBV12-3/TRBV12-4 | . | few | CASSPSRVSGANVLTF | TGTGCCAGCAGTCCATCCAGGGTCTCTGGGGCCAACGTCCTGACTTTC
TRBJ2-2 | TRBV3-1 | . | many | CASSQDNTGELFF | TGTGCCAGCAGCCAAGACAACACCGGGGAGCTGTTTTTT
TRBJ2-2 | TRBV3-1 | . | many | CASSQLGRNTGELFF | TGTGCCAGCAGCCAATTGGGGAGGAACACCGGGGAGCTGTTTTTT
TRBJ2-7 | TRBV27 | . | many | CASSRDGGQYF | TGTGCCAGCAGCCGCGACGGCGGGCAGTACTTC
TRBJ1-6 | TRBV5-1 | . | many | CASSLEPGPYNSPLHF | TGCGCCAGCAGCTTGGAGCCAGGGCCTTATAATTCACCCCTCCACTTT
TRBJ1-5 | TRBV5-1 | . | many | CASSQDGYNQPQHF | TGCGCCAGCAGTCAAGACGGATACAATCAGCCCCAGCATTTT
TRBJ2-3 | TRBV30 | . | many | CAWSVLGATDTQYF | TGTGCCTGGAGTGTACTGGGGGCCACAGATACGCAGTATTTT
TRBJ2-3 | TRBV6-2/TRBV6-3 | TRBD1 | many | CASTRQGLTDTQYF | TGTGCCAGCACCAGACAGGGGCTCACAGATACGCAGTATTTT
TRBJ2-7 | TRBV29-1 | . | many | CSVASGTREQYF | TGCAGCGTTGCGTCAGGGACTCGCGAGCAGTACTTC
TRBJ2-5 | TRBV18 | TRBD2 | many | CASSPRLADTQETQYF | TGTGCCAGCTCACCACGACTAGCGGATACTCAAGAGACCCAGTACTTC
TRBJ2-1 | TRBV14 | . | many | CASSQGGLDLIF | TGTGCCAGCAGCCAAGGAGGATTGGATCTAATCTTC
TRBJ2-6 | TRBV27 | . | many | CASSLGAGSHSSGANVLTF | TGTGCCAGCAGTTTAGGCGCCGGCAGTCACTCCTCTGGGGCCAACGTCCTGACTTTC
TRBJ2-1 | TRBV11-2 | . | many | CASSLGRVMSSYNEQFF | TGTGCCAGCAGCTTAGGCAGGGTTATGAGCTCCTACAATGAGCAGTTCTTC
TRBJ1-4 | TRBV12-3/TRBV12-4 | . | many | CASSSGTPLGKLFF | TGTGCCAGCAGTTCCGGGACGCCACTTGGGAAACTGTTTTTT
TRBJ1-5 | TRBV29-1 | . | many | CSVWLTGSQGPQHF | TGCAGCGTTTGGTTGACGGGATCCCAGGGGCCCCAGCATTTT
TRBJ1-6 | TRBV6-5 | TRBD1 | many | CASSSGTGGISPLHF | TGTGCCAGCAGTTCCGGGACAGGGGGCATTTCACCCCTCCACTTT
TRBJ1-5 | TRBV12-3/TRBV12-4 | . | many | CASSLGWVGADQPQHF | TGTGCCAGCAGTTTAGGTTGGGTAGGAGCTGATCAGCCCCAGCATTTT
TRBJ1-1 | TRBV7-3 | . | . | CASSPNMNTEAFF | TGTGCCAGCAGCCCGAATATGAACACTGAAGCTTTCTTT
TRBJ2-1 | TRBV5-1 | . | . | CATRDSYNEQFF | TGCGCCACCCGCGACTCCTACAATGAGCAGTTCTTC
TRBJ2-1 | TRBV12-3/TRBV12-4 | TRBD1 | many | CASRPTGGNEQFF | TGTGCCAGCAGACCGACAGGGGGGAATGAGCAGTTCTTC
TRBJ1-5 | TRBV20-1 | . | many | CSASSLNQPQHF | TGCAGTGCTAGTTCCCTCAATCAGCCCCAGCATTTT
TRBJ1-5 | TRBV5-1 | . | many | CASSLSGGVDQPQHF | TGCGCCAGCAGCTTGTCGGGGGGGGTGGATCAGCCCCAGCATTTT
TRBJ2-1 | TRBV11-2 | . | many | CASSARVNEQFF | TGTGCCAGCAGCGCCCGCGTCAATGAGCAGTTCTTC
TRBJ2-6 | TRBV12-3/TRBV12-4 | . | many | CASSWGWAGANVLTF | TGTGCCAGCAGTTGGGGCTGGGCTGGGGCCAACGTCCTGACTTTC
TRBJ2-1 | TRBV20-1 | TRBD2 | many | CSAREVSGGSVNEQFF | TGCAGTGCCAGAGAGGTGTCGGGGGGGTCTGTCAATGAGCAGTTCTTC
TRBJ1-2 | TRBV30 | TRBD1 | many | CACLTGVGGYTF | TGTGCCTGCCTAACAGGGGTAGGCGGCTACACCTTC
TRBJ1-2 | TRBV18 | . | many | CASSRQGTDYGYTF | TGTGCCAGCTCACGGCAAGGGACGGACTATGGCTACACCTTC
TRBJ1-2 | TRBV7-2 | . | . | CASSRSGADYGYTF | TGTGCCAGCAGTCGTAGCGGTGCCGACTATGGCTACACCTTC
TRBJ1-1 | TRBV29-1 | TRBD1 | many | CSAEGQTNTEAFF | TGCAGCGCCGAGGGACAGACGAACACTGAAGCTTTCTTT
TRBJ1-3 | TRBV12-3/TRBV12-4 | . | many | CASSFSDTIYF | TGTGCCAGCAGTTTTTCCGACACCATATATTTT
TRBJ2-1 | TRBV3-1 | . | many | CASSQSQESSYNEQFF | TGTGCCAGCAGCCAGTCCCAGGAAAGCTCCTACAATGAGCAGTTCTTC
TRBJ2-1 | TRBV4-2 | TRBD1 | many | CASSQDLAGGYNEQFF | TGTGCCAGCAGCCAAGATCTGGCAGGGGGCTACAATGAGCAGTTCTTC
TRBJ2-2 | TRBV7-6 | . | many | CASSFLGQSNTGELFF | TGTGCCAGCAGCTTCCTCGGACAGTCGAACACCGGGGAGCTGTTTTTT
TRBJ2-4 | TRBV28 | . | many | CASSQTGVLAKNIQYF | TGTGCCAGCAGCCAGACAGGAGTACTAGCCAAAAACATTCAGTACTTC
TRBJ1-1 | TRBV11-3 | TRBD1 | . | CASSLGGGTGDTEAFF | TGTGCCAGCAGCTTAGGGGGCGGGACAGGGGACACTGAAGCTTTCTTT
TRBJ2-7 | TRBV9 | . | many | CASSEDSREQYF | TGTGCCAGCAGTGAGGACAGCCGCGAGCAGTACTTC
TRBJ1-2 | TRBV5-1 | . | many | CASNRDTSRYGYTF | TGCGCCAGCAATCGGGACACCTCCCGGTACGGCTACACCTTC
TRBJ1-6 | TRBV12-3/TRBV12-4 | . | many | CASTITRRGGNSPLHF | TGTGCCAGCACCATAACGAGGCGAGGTGGTAATTCACCCCTCCACTTT
TRBJ2-2 | TRBV5-1 | . | many | CASSLSPGLANTGELFF | TGCGCCAGCAGCTTGTCGCCGGGTCTCGCGAACACCGGGGAGCTGTTTTTT